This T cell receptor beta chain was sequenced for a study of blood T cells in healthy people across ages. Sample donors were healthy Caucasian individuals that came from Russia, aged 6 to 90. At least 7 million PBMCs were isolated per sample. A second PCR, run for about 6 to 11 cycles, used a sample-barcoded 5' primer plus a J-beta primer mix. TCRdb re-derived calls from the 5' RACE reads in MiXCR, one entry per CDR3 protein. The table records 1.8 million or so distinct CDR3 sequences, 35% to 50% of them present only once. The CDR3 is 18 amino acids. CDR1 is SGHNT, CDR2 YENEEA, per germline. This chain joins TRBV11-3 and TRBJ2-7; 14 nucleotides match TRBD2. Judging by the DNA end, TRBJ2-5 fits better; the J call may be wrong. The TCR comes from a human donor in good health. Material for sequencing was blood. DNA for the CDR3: TGTGCCAGCAGCTCCCGACTAGCGGGGGGGCCTGGCTCAGAGACCCAGTACTTC. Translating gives CASSSRLAGGPGSETQYF.